This is a list of T cell receptor beta chains from one sample in a study of Ad26.COV2.S vaccination and SARS-CoV-2 variants. Produced via immunoSEQ multiplex PCR; TCRdb's table is partial and in-frame only. Here the sample spans roughly 420,000 clones, 70% to 90% being singletons. The sequences come from peripheral blood, collected in a trial of Ad26.COV2.S vaccine versus placebo. The receptors originated from a person aged 18-65 years who received the Ad26.COV2.S COVID-19 vaccine or a placebo. CDR3s include the opening cysteine and the closing phenylalanine or tryptophan.

CDR3 protein: CASSLEWQGRSPLHF
V gene: TRBV7-9

CDR3 protein: CSAPRPYEQYF
V gene: TRBV20-1

CDR3 protein: CASSDREVHNSPLHF
V gene: TRBV2

CDR3 protein: CASQGAAYNEQFF
V gene: TRBV11-1

CDR3 protein: CASSWDRDHRPQHF
V gene: TRBV7-2

CDR3 protein: CASSVPREGGRTGELFF
V gene: TRBV9

CDR3 protein: CASSLVWTGESGANVLTF
V gene: TRBV5-1

CDR3 protein: CASKDGYNEQFF
V gene: TRBV6-5

CDR3 protein: CASSVAPSRETQYF
V gene: TRBV9

CDR3 protein: CASSLNPGTNQPQHF
V gene: TRBV7-2

CDR3 protein: CASKRGEKLFF
V gene: TRBV27

CDR3 protein: CASSLEGTADTQYF
V gene: TRBV7-9

CDR3 protein: CASSPGTQGTQYF
V gene: TRBV18

CDR3 protein: CASSVAGGSTEAFF
V gene: TRBV9

CDR3 protein: CASSPPPGHPSSGELFF
V gene: TRBV9

CDR3 protein: CASSYNSNTGELFF
V gene: TRBV6-2/TRBV6-3

CDR3 protein: CASSLHQFYEQYF
V gene: TRBV27

CDR3 protein: CASSRMGGQPQHF
V gene: TRBV12-3/TRBV12-4

CDR3 protein: CATSRDPGRQEKLFF
V gene: TRBV15

CDR3 protein: CASSEFGGLAYEQYF
V gene: TRBV25-1

CDR3 protein: CASSQGQGTYEQYF
V gene: TRBV4-3

CDR3 protein: CASSLAGVRGNTIYF
V gene: TRBV28

CDR3 protein: CASSPRTGQNTGELFF
V gene: TRBV11-3

CDR3 protein: CASSPREGARTEAFF
V gene: TRBV9

CDR3 protein: CASSLIGSSGASEQFF
V gene: TRBV7-3

CDR3 protein: CAMGQSLHTDTQYF
V gene: TRBV15

CDR3 protein: CASSLALRVRDTDTQYF
V gene: TRBV7-2

CDR3 protein: CASSARLGSGANVLTF
V gene: TRBV5-1

CDR3 protein: CASSGGESYEQYF
V gene: TRBV7-9

CDR3 protein: CASRPSVGLNTEAFF
V gene: TRBV7-8